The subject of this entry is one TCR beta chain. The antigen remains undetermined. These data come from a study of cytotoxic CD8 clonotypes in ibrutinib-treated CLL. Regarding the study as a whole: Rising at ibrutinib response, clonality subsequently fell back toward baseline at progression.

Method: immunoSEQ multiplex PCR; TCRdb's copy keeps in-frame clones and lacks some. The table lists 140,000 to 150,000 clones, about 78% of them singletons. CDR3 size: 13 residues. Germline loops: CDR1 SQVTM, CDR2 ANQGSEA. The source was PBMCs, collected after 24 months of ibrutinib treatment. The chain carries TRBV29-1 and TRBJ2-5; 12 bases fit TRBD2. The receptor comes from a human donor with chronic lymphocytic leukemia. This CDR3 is CRGRLAGVETQYF. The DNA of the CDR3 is TGCAGGGGGAGACTAGCGGGGGTTGAGACCCAGTACTTC.